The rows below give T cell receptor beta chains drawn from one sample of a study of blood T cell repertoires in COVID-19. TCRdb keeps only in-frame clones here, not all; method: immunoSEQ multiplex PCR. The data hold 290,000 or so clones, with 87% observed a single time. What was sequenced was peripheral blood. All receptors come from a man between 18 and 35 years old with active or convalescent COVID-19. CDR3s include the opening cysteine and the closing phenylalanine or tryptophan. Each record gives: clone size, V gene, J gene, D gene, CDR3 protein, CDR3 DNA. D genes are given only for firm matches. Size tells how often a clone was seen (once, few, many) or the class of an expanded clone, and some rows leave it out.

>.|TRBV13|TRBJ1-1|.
CASSFLVTEAFF
TGTGCCAGCAGCTTCCTAGTCACTGAAGCTTTCTTT
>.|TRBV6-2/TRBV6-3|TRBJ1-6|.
CASSSPTVQGFSPLHF
TGTGCCAGCAGTTCTCCGACAGTGCAGGGTTTCTCACCCCTCCACTTT
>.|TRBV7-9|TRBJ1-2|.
CASSFRGKGPEFGYTF
TGTGCCAGCAGCTTCCGGGGAAAGGGCCCTGAATTTGGCTACACCTTC
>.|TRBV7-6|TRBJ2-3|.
CASSLAPRDTQYF
TGTGCCAGCAGCTTAGCGCCTCGGGATACGCAGTATTTT
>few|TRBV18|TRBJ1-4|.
CASSPGLKMNEKLFF
TGTGCCAGCTCACCCGGACTGAAAATGAATGAAAAACTGTTTTTT
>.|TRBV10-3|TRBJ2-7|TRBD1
CAISESGTGDYEQYF
TGTGCCATCAGTGAGTCGGGGACAGGGGACTACGAGCAGTACTTC
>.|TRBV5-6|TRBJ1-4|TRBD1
CASSWRGTGGEKLFF
TGTGCCAGCAGCTGGCGGGGGACAGGGGGTGAAAAACTGTTTTTT
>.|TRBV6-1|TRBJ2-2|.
CASSVHLGQESPGELFF
TGTGCCAGCAGTGTCCACTTGGGACAAGAGTCACCCGGGGAGCTGTTTTTT
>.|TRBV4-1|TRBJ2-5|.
CASSQDAAGETQYF
TGCGCCAGCAGCCAAGATGCCGCGGGAGAGACCCAGTACTTC
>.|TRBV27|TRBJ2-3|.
CASSLTGEEGDTQYF
TGTGCCAGCAGTTTAACCGGGGAGGAGGGAGATACGCAGTATTTT
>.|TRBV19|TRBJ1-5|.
CASSEDNYSNQPQHF
TGTGCCAGTAGTGAGGACAATTATAGCAATCAGCCCCAGCATTTT
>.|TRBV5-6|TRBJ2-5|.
CASSLDLTQETQYF
TGTGCCAGCAGCTTGGACCTCACACAAGAGACCCAGTACTTC
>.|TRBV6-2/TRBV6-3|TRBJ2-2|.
CASSYTWGELFF
TGTGCCAGCAGTTACACTTGGGGGGAGCTGTTTTTT
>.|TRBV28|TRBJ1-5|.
CASSTGNSNQPQHF
TGTGCCAGCAGTACAGGGAATAGCAATCAGCCCCAGCATTTT
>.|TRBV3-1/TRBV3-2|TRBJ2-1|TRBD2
CASSQLAGRYNEQFF
TGTGCCAGCAGCCAATTAGCGGGGCGCTACAATGAGCAGTTCTTC